This TCR beta chain is drawn from a study of shared clonotypes between healthy human individuals. Clones were read by immunoSEQ multiplex PCR, and TCRdb kept only the in-frame ones, dropping some. The sample records 2 million to 2.5 million clones, roughly 94% being singletons. The V gene lost 7 bases and the J gene lost 1 base, with 16 bases spanning the gap. The CDR3 contains 15 residues. Germline V gene data show CDR1 as MNHNS and CDR2 as SASEGT. The specimen sequenced was naive CD4+ T cells sorted from blood. As to subset: CD45RA+ positively selected. The chain couples TRBV6-1 to TRBJ1-1, with D possibly TRBD1 on 5 matching bases. The clonotype comes from a young man in good health. CDR3 loop: CASKPEGNKNTEAFF. DNA of the CDR3: TGTGCCAGCAAGCCTGAGGGGAATAAGAACACTGAAGCTTTCTTT.